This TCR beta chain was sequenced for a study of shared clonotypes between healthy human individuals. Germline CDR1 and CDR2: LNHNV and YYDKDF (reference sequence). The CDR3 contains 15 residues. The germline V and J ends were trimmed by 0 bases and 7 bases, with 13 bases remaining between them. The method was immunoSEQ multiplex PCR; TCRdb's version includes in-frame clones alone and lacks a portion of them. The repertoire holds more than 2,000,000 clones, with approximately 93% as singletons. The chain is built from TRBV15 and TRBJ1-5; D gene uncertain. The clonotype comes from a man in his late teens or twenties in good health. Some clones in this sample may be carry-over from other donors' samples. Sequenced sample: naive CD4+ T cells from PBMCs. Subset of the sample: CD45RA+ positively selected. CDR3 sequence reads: CATSREDAGAQPQHF. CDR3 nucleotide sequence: TGTGCCACCAGCAGAGAAGACGCCGGAGCCCAGCCCCAGCATTTT.